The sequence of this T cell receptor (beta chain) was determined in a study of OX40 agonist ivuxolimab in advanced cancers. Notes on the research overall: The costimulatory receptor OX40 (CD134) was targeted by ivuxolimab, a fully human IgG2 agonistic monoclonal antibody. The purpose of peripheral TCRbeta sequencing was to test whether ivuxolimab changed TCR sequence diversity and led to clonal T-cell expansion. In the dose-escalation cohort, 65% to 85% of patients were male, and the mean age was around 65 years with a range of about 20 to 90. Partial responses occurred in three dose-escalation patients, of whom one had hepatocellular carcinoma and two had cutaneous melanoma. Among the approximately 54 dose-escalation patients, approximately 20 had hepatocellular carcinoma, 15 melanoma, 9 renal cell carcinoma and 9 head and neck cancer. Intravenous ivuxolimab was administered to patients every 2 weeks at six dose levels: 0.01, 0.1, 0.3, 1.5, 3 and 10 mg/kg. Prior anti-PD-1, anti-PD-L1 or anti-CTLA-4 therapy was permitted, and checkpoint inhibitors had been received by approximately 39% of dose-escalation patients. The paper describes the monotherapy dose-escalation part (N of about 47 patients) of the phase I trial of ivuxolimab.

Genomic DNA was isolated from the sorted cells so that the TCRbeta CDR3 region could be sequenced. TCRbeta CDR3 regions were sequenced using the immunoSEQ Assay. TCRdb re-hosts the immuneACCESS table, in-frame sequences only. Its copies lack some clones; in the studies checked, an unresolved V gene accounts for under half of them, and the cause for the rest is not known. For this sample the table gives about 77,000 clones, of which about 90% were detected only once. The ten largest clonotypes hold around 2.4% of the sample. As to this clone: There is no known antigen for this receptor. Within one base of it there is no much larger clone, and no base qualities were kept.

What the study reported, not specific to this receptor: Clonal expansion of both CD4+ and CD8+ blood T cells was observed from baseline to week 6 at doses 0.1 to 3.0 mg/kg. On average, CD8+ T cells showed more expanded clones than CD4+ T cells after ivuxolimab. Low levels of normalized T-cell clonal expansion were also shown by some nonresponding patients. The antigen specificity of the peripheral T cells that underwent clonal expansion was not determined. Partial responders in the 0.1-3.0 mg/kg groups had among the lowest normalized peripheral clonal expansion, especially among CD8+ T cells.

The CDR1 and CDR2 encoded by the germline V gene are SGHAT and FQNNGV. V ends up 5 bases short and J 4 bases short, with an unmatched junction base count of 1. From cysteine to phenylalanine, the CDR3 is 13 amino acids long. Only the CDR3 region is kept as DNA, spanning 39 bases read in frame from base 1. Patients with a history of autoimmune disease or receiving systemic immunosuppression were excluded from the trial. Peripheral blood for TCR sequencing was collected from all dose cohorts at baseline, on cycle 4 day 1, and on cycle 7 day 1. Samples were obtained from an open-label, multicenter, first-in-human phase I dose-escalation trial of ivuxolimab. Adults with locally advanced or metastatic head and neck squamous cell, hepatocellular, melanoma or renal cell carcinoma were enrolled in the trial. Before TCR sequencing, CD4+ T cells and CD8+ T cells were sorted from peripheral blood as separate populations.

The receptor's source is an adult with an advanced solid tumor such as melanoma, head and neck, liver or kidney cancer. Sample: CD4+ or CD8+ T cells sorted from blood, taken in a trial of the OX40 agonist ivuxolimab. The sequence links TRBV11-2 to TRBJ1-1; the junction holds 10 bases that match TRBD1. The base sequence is TGTGCCAGCAGCCGGGACAGGGGCACTGAAGCTTTCTTT. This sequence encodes CASSRDRGTEAFF.